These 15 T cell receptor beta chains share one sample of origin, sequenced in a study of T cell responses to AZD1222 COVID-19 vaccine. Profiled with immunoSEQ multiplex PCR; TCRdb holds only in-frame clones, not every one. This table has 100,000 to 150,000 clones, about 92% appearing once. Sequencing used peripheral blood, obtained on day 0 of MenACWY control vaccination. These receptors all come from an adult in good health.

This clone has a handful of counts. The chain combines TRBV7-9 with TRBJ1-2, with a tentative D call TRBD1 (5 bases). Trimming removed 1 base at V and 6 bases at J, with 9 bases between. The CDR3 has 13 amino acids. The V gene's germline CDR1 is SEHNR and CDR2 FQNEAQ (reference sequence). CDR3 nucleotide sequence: TGTGCCAGCAGCTTAGAGAGGGGCGATGGCTACACCTTC. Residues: CASSLERGDGYTF.

CDR3 loop: CASSIGWTDSNQPQHF. The CDR3 DNA reads as TGTGCCAGTAGTATAGGTTGGACAGATAGCAATCAGCCCCAGCATTTT. This chain links TRBV19 with TRBJ1-5, with a weak D call TRBD1 (6 bases). The CDR3 runs to 16 residues. Germline V gene data show CDR1 as LNHDA and CDR2 as SQIVND (reference sequence). Trimming took off 1 base at V and 0 bases at J, with 10 bases between the two ends.

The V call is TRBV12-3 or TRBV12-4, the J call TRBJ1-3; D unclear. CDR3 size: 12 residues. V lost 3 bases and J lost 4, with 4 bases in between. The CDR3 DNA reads TGTGCCAGCAGTTTTATCGGAAACACCATATATTTT. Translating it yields CASSFIGNTIYF.

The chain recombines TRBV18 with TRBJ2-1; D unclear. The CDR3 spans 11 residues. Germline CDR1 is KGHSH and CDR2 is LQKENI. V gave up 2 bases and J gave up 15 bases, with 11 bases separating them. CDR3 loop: CASSPWQDLFF. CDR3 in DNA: TGTGCCAGCTCACCATGGCAGGATCTGTTCTTC. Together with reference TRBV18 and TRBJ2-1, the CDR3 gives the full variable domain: NAGVMQNPRHLVRRRGQEARLRCSPMKGHSHVYWYRQLPEEGLKFMVYLQKENIIDESGMPKERFSAEFPKEGPSILRIQQVVRGDSAAYFCASSPWQDLFFGPGTRLTVL.

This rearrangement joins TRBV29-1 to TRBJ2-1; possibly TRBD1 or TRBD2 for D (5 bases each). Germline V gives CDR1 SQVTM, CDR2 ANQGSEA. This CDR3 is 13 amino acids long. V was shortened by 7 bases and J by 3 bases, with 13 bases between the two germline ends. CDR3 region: CSGDEGFYNEQFF. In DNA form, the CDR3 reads TGCAGCGGGGACGAGGGTTTCTACAATGAGCAGTTCTTC.

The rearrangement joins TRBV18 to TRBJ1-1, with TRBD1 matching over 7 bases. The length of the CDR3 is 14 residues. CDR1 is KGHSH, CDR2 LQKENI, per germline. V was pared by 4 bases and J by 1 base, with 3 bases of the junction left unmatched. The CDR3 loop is CASSRDRENTEAFF. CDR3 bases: TGTGCCAGCTCACGGGACAGAGAGAACACTGAAGCTTTCTTT.

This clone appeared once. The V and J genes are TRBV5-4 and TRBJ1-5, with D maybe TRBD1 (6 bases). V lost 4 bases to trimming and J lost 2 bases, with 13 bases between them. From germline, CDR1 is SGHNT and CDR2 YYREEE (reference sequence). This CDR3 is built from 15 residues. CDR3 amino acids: CASSPQGGGNQPQHF. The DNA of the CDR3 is TGTGCCAGCAGCCCACAGGGAGGAGGCAATCAGCCCCAGCATTTT.

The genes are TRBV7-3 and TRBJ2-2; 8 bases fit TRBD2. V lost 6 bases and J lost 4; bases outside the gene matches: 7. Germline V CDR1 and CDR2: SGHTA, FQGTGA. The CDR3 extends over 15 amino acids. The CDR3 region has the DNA TGTGCCAGCAGTAGCGGGACGTTAGCCACCGGGGAGCTGTTTTTT. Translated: CASSSGTLATGELFF.

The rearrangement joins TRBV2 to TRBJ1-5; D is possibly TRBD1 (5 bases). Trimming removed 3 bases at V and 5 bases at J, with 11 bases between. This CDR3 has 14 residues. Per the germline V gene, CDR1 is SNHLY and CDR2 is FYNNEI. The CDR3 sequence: CASSDVRGDQPQHF. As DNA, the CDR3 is TGTGCCAGCAGTGATGTAAGGGGTGATCAGCCCCAGCATTTT.

The CDR3 DNA reads TGTGCCAGCAGCTTAGCAGGGGGTGGCGGGGAGCTGTTTTTT. It codes for CASSLAGGGGELFF. This chain uses TRBV7-2 with TRBJ2-2, with D maybe TRBD1 (6 bases). The V gene lost 0 bases and the J gene lost 7 bases, with 9 bases spanning the gap. Germline values: CDR1 SGHTA, CDR2 FQGNSA. The CDR3 has 14 residues. The whole variable domain, remainder taken from reference TRBV7-2 and TRBJ2-2, is GAGVSQSPSNKVTEKGKDVELRCDPISGHTALYWYRQSLGQGLEFLIYFQGNSAPDKSGLPSDRFSAERTGGSVSTLTIQRTQQEDSAVYLCASSLAGGGGELFFGEGSRLTVL.

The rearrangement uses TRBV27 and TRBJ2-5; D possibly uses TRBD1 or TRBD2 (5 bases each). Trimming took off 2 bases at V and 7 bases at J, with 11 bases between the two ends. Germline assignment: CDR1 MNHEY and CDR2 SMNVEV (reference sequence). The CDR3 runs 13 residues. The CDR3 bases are TGTGCCAGCAGTTTAGAGGGGTTCGGGACCCAGTACTTC. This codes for CASSLEGFGTQYF.

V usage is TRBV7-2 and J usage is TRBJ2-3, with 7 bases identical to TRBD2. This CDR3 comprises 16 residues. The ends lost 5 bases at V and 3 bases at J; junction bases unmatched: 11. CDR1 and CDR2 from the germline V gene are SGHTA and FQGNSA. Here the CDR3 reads CASSPGGGARTDTQYF. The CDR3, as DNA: TGTGCCAGCAGCCCCGGCGGGGGAGCTAGAACAGATACGCAGTATTTT.

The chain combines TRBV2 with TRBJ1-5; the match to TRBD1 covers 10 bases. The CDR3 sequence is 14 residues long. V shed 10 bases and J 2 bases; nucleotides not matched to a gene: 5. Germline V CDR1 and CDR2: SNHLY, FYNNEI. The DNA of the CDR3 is TGTGCCACCCGGGACAGGGGAGGCAATCAGCCCCAGCATTTT. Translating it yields CATRDRGGNQPQHF.

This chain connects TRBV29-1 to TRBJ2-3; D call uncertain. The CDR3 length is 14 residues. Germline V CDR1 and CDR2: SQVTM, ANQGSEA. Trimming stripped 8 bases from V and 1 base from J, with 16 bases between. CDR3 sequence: CSSTTVLGTDTQYF. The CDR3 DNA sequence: TGCAGCTCTACTACGGTATTGGGCACAGATACGCAGTATTTT.

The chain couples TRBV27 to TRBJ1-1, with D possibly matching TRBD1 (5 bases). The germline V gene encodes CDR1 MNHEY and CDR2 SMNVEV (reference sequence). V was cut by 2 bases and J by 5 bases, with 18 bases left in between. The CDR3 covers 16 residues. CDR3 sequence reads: CASSLRRGAEVTEAFF. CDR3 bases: TGTGCCAGCAGTTTACGAAGGGGCGCGGAGGTGACTGAAGCTTTCTTT.